Given below is one T cell receptor beta chain in context. RNA was extracted with the RNeasy kit, and a quantity of about 0.45 to 1 ug was reverse transcribed using random hexamers. Amplification of TCR beta CDR3 by immunoSEQ multiplex PCR spanned 54 Vbeta and 13 Jbeta. In TCRdb, the immunoSEQ multiplex PCR reads were re-called with MiXCR into one record per CDR3 protein. Found here are around 26,000 distinct CDR3 sequences, around 94% of them singletons; the top ten hold around 0.3%. The record originates from a study of CD8 T cells in Susac syndrome. CD8+ and CD4+ T cells from blood underwent TCR beta sequencing. Healthy donors, matched for age and sex, constituted the control group. Both CD4+ and CD8+ T cells were negatively isolated, and TEMRA cells underwent FACS enrichment. This sequence was found in a human donor in good health. Sequences were obtained from CD8+ T cells from PBMCs.

This CDR3 reads CASRLSRAPLHF. As DNA, the CDR3 is TGTGCCAGCAGACTATCGAGGGCCCCCCTCCACTTT. This chain joins TRBV7-2 and TRBJ1-6; D is ambiguous. The CDR3 has 12 amino acids. Germline V CDR1 and CDR2: SGHTA, FQGNSA. Between the trimmed V and J ends, which lost 6 bases and 13 bases, there was a span of 13 bases.